The 27 T cell receptor beta chains listed next were all sequenced from one sample in a study of blood T cell repertoires in COVID-19. Assay: immunoSEQ multiplex PCR; the TCRdb copy retains only in-frame clones and omits some. The sample has some 190,000 clones, 85% to 90% seen once. Sequenced input: peripheral blood. The receptor set was obtained from a human donor in a cohort sampled during active COVID-19.

V and J are TRBV6-5 and TRBJ1-1; tentative D call: TRBD1 (5 bases). The V and J ends lost 2 bases and 6 bases respectively, with 19 bases between them. Germline CDR1 MNHEY, CDR2 SVGAGI. The CDR3 is made up of 16 amino acids. CDR3 in DNA: TGTGCCAGCAGTTACACCCGGGCAGGGATAGCTGCTGAAGCTTTCTTT. Residues: CASSYTRAGIAAEAFF.

This chain links TRBV2 with TRBJ1-1; 7 positions match TRBD1. The CDR3 covers 13 residues. The V gene end was trimmed by 6 bases and the J gene end by 3 bases; junction bases not matched to a gene: 4. The V gene's germline CDR1 is SNHLY and CDR2 FYNNEI. CDR3: CASRGTEDTEAFF. The DNA of the CDR3 is TGTGCCAGCAGGGGGACAGAGGACACTGAAGCTTTCTTT.

V usage is TRBV7-2 and J usage is TRBJ2-5, with 7 bases that match TRBD2. The CDR3 loop spans 16 amino acids. Germline V gene data show CDR1 as SGHTA and CDR2 as FQGNSA. V trimming: 3 bases; J trimming: 5 bases; junction bases outside the gene matches: 12. In DNA, the CDR3 is TGTGCCAGCAGCTTTCGCGGGGGTTCCCCCCCTGAGACCCAGTACTTC. This sequence encodes CASSFRGGSPPETQYF.

The J gene is TRBJ2-1, the V gene TRBV6-6; 9 positions agree with TRBD1. This CDR3 is 16 amino acids long. CDR1 MNHNY and CDR2 SVGAGI come from the germline V gene (reference sequence). With V trimmed by 5 bases and J by 7 bases, 12 bases remained unmatched. Here the CDR3 DNA reads TGTGCCAGCAGTACCCACGGGACAGGGATGAAAAATGAGCAGTTCTTC. Translated, it gives CASSTHGTGMKNEQFF.

The rearrangement uses TRBV19 and TRBJ1-2; D unclear. The CDR3 extends over 12 amino acids. In germline, CDR1 is LNHDA, CDR2 SQIVND (reference sequence). Trimming pared 3 bases from V and 8 bases from J, leaving 10 bases between. The CDR3: CASSMTVGGYTF. CDR3 sequence (DNA): TGTGCCAGTAGTATGACTGTCGGGGGCTACACCTTC.

The chain links TRBV6-2 or TRBV6-3 to TRBJ1-5; 10 bases map to TRBD1. Germline values: CDR1 MNHEY, CDR2 SVGEGT. The CDR3 covers 18 residues. With 4 bases clipped from V and 7 bases from J, the junction kept 16 bases outside the gene matches. The CDR3 DNA reads as TGTGCCAGCAGTTCAGACCCCTTAGGGACAGGGGATGGACAGCCCCAGCATTTT. Encoded protein: CASSSDPLGTGDGQPQHF.

V usage is TRBV5-4 and J usage is TRBJ1-1; TRBD1 aligns across 8 bases. Per the germline V gene, CDR1 is SGHNT and CDR2 is YYREEE (reference sequence). The CDR3 runs to 13 residues. After removal of 4 bases from V and 3 bases from J, the junction contained 2 bases not matched to a gene. The CDR3 DNA sequence: TGTGCCAGCAGCAGGGACAGGTACACTGAAGCTTTCTTT. Residues: CASSRDRYTEAFF.

The gene calls are TRBV5-6 and TRBJ2-3; D unclear. Germline CDR1 and CDR2: SGHDT and YYEEEE. The CDR3 is 14 amino acids. V lost 4 bases and J 2 bases, leaving 11 bases between the germline ends. The DNA of the CDR3 is TGTGCCAGCAGCACCGGAGAGGCCACAGATACGCAGTATTTT. This translates into CASSTGEATDTQYF.

The chain joins TRBV5-4 to TRBJ2-1, with TRBD1 identical over 7 bases. The germline gives CDR1 SGHNT, CDR2 YYREEE (reference sequence). The CDR3 sequence is 15 residues long. Trimming took 3 bases from V and 6 from J; bases not matched to a gene: 9. Written as DNA, the CDR3 is TGTGCCAGCAGCTCAGCAGGGGGTCAGGGCAATGAGCAGTTCTTC. This codes for CASSSAGGQGNEQFF.

The chain uses TRBV19 and TRBJ1-3; 7 nucleotides agree with TRBD1. This CDR3 comprises 16 residues. Trimming at V came to 5 bases and at J to 0 bases, leaving 7 bases not matched to a gene. Germline V gene lookup returns CDR1 LNHDA and CDR2 SQIVND (reference sequence). CDR3 region: CASSPRTGSSGNTIYF. CDR3 nucleotides: TGTGCCAGTAGTCCACGGACAGGCAGCTCTGGAAACACCATATATTTT.

The rearrangement joins TRBV19 to TRBJ2-5; tentatively, D is TRBD1 (7 bases). The germline V gene encodes CDR1 LNHDA and CDR2 SQIVND (reference sequence). This CDR3 region has 14 residues. The V and J ends lost 7 bases and 4 bases respectively, with 16 bases between them. The CDR3 here is CASTAGGLSETQYF. Here the CDR3 DNA reads TGTGCCAGTACGGCAGGGGGGTTGTCAGAGACCCAGTACTTC. Supplemented by reference TRBV19 and TRBJ2-5, the full variable domain reads DGGITQSPKYLFRKEGQNVTLSCEQNLNHDAMYWYRQDPGQGLRLIYYSQIVNDFQKGDIAEGYSVSREKKESFPLTVTSAQKNPTAFYLCASTAGGLSETQYFGPGTRLLVL.

This sequence joins TRBV3-1 (or the pseudogene TRBV3-2) and TRBJ1-3, with 9 positions matching TRBD1. The V gene's germline CDR1 is LGHDT and CDR2 YNNKEL (reference sequence). V lost 4 bases and J lost 1; bases outside the gene matches: 5. This CDR3 contains 16 residues. CDR3 sequence (DNA): TGTGCCAGCAGCCTCTCACAGGGGGCATCTGGAAACACCATATATTTT. The encoded protein is CASSLSQGASGNTIYF.

This clone was detected only once. The chain employs TRBV19 and TRBJ2-7; TRBD2 agrees at 13 bases. This CDR3 contains 13 residues. The J segment lost 2 bases and the V segment lost 8 bases, leaving 0 bases of the junction unmatched. Germline CDR1 LNHDA, CDR2 SQIVND (reference sequence). CDR3 nucleotides: TGTGCCAGTGGACTAGCGGGAGCCTACGAGCAGTACTTC. Translation: CASGLAGAYEQYF.

The chain employs TRBV28 and TRBJ1-2; 11 bases fit TRBD1. The CDR3 extends over 14 amino acids. Germline V gives CDR1 MDHEN, CDR2 SYDVKM. J lost 5 bases, V lost 3 bases, and 2 bases had no gene match. CDR3 residues: CASSFGQGAYGYTF. The CDR3 bases are TGTGCCAGCAGTTTCGGACAGGGGGCATATGGCTACACCTTC.

V and J are TRBV10-1 and TRBJ1-5, with D uncertain. Between the trimmed V and J ends, which lost 3 bases and 6 bases, there was a span of 6 bases. This CDR3 contains 12 residues. Germline V gene data show CDR1 as WNHNN and CDR2 as SYGVQD (reference sequence). This CDR3 reads CASSDISQPQHF. In DNA, the CDR3 is TGCGCCAGCAGTGACATTAGTCAGCCCCAGCATTTT.

This rearrangement joins TRBV2 to TRBJ2-1; 14 nucleotides align to TRBD2. Losses at the gene ends were 10 bases for V and 3 bases for J; bases not matched to a gene: 2. This CDR3 region has 14 residues. CDR1 and CDR2 from the germline V gene are SNHLY and FYNNEI. CDR3 protein: CATGLAGGYNEQFF. The CDR3 DNA reads as TGTGCCACTGGACTAGCGGGAGGCTACAATGAGCAGTTCTTC.

This chain uses TRBV4-3 with TRBJ2-7; perhaps TRBD2 as D (5 bases). The CDR3 has 15 residues. Trimming shortened V by 3 bases and J by 3 bases, and 15 bases separated the two germline ends. Germline V CDR1 and CDR2: LGHNA, YSLEER. The CDR3 DNA follows: TGCGCCAGCAGCCAGGAGGAGGATCTAGTCTACGAGCAGTACTTC. Amino acids: CASSQEEDLVYEQYF.

V gene TRBV7-2 combines with J gene TRBJ2-5; D is unresolved. The CDR3 has 15 residues. The V end lost 5 bases, the J end lost 7 bases, and 20 bases lay between the germline ends. Germline values: CDR1 SGHTA, CDR2 FQGNSA. The CDR3 sequence is CASSPSRLLVGTQYF. For the CDR3, the DNA is TGTGCCAGCAGCCCGTCTCGGTTACTCGTTGGGACCCAGTACTTC.

The table lists this clone with a few counts. The CDR3, as DNA: TGTGCCAGCAGGCTACAGGGTAGTAAGCAGTTCTTC. Translation: CASRLQGSKQFF. This chain connects TRBV2 to TRBJ2-1; possibly TRBD1 for D (6 bases). This CDR3 has 12 residues. Trimming took 6 bases from V and 11 from J, leaving 14 bases between them. Per the germline V gene, CDR1 is SNHLY and CDR2 is FYNNEI.

The rearrangement uses TRBV7-2 and TRBJ2-2; D is unclear. V gave up 1 base and J gave up 3 bases, with 6 bases separating them. This CDR3 spans 14 amino acids. The germline CDR1 and CDR2 sequences are SGHTA and FQGNSA. The CDR3 loop reads CASSLVRDTGELFF. The CDR3 DNA sequence: TGTGCCAGCAGCTTAGTACGGGACACCGGGGAGCTGTTTTTT.

This clone came up once. The chain uses TRBV4-2 and TRBJ2-3, with TRBD2 matching over 9 bases. The CDR3 totals 17 residues. With 2 bases clipped from V and 0 bases from J, the junction kept 6 bases outside the gene matches. Looked up from germline, CDR1 is LGHNA and CDR2 is YNFKEQ. CDR3 in DNA: TGTGCCAGCAGCCAATTAGCGGGAGAGGATAGCACAGATACGCAGTATTTT. This encodes CASSQLAGEDSTDTQYF.

The V and J genes are TRBV5-1 and TRBJ2-1; the D is unclear. With 0 bases removed from V and 6 bases from J, the gap between germline ends came to 7 bases. Germline V CDR1 and CDR2: SGHRS, YFSETQ. This CDR3 comprises 13 residues. The CDR3 protein is CASSLDNSNEQFF. CDR3 in DNA: TGCGCCAGCAGCTTGGATAACTCCAATGAGCAGTTCTTC.

The chain combines TRBV15 with TRBJ1-5; no clear D. The V end lost 3 bases, the J end lost 9 bases, and 24 bases lay between the germline ends. Germline CDR1 reads LNHNV; CDR2 reads YYDKDF (reference sequence). The CDR3 has 17 residues. CDR3 region: CATSRALDSFGLWPQHF. The CDR3, as DNA: TGTGCCACCAGCAGGGCCTTAGACTCCTTTGGGTTGTGGCCCCAGCATTTT.

The gene calls are TRBV28 and TRBJ1-5; TRBD1 matches 8 bases. Germline CDR1 is MDHEN and CDR2 is SYDVKM. The length of the CDR3 is 14 residues. J gave up 6 bases and V 4 bases, and 5 bases lay outside the gene matches. The CDR3 sequence is CASSSRGRIQPQHF. In DNA form, the CDR3 reads TGTGCCAGCAGTTCCAGGGGGCGCATTCAGCCCCAGCATTTT. The variable domain in full, completed from reference TRBV28 and TRBJ1-5, reads DVKVTQSSRYLVKRTGEKVFLECVQDMDHENMFWYRQDPGLGLRLIYFSYDVKMKEKGDIPEGYSVSREKKERFSLILESASTNQTSMYLCASSSRGRIQPQHFGDGTRLSIL.

The chain has TRBV6-6 and TRBJ2-5; D is unresolved. This CDR3 has 15 amino acids. V was cut by 2 bases and J by 5 bases, with 15 bases left in between. The germline V gene has CDR1 MNHNY and CDR2 SVGAGI (reference sequence). The CDR3 bases are TGTGCCAGCAGTTACATCCAGAAACCCAAGGAGACCCAGTACTTC. It is translated as CASSYIQKPKETQYF.

The J gene is TRBJ2-6, the V gene TRBV3-1 (or the pseudogene TRBV3-2), with 13 bases that match TRBD2. Per germline, CDR1 LGHDT and CDR2 YNNKEL (reference sequence). CDR3 length: 20 amino acids. Germline trimming cut 4 bases from V and 1 base from J; bases unmatched to any gene: 10. The CDR3 nucleotides read TGTGCCAGCAGCCCTCGACTAGCGGGGGGTCAAGCATCTGGGGCCAACGTCCTGACTTTC. This translates into CASSPRLAGGQASGANVLTF.

The chain couples TRBV20-1 to TRBJ1-4, with D possibly being TRBD1 (5 bases). Trimming left V 3 bases short and J 4 bases short, with 12 bases between. CDR1 is DFQATT and CDR2 is SNEGSKA in the germline V gene (reference sequence). This CDR3 comprises 14 residues. The CDR3 DNA sequence: TGCAGTGCTAGTCGGGGGTCCGGTAATGAAAAACTGTTTTTT. Translated, it gives CSASRGSGNEKLFF.